These 6 T cell receptor beta chains were all obtained from the same sample, sequenced in a study of vaccination and CD4 T cells after COVID-19. An Oncomine TCR Beta short-read assay was used to sequence the DNA from cultured CD4+ T cells. MiXCR was run by TCRdb on the PCR reads, yielding one entry per CDR3 protein. The sample includes 20,000 or so distinct CDR3 sequences, 30% to 45% of them seen just once. Their recognized antigens are unknown. Indicated time point: late sampling 161 to 241 days after vaccination in a few convalescent patients. The treatment is: approximately 10-day PBMC culture with coronavirus spike peptide pools or control peptides (ViraFEST assay). The sample in question was CD4+ T cells from blood, cultured in vitro, obtained about 7 months after SARS-CoV-2 vaccination. All receptors come from a human donor who had recovered from COVID-19.

The V call is TRBV28, the J call TRBJ2-7; D is possibly TRBD2 (6 bases). This CDR3 contains 16 residues. V lost 7 bases to trimming and J lost 2 bases, with 21 bases between them. Germline V gene sequence: CDR1 MDHEN, CDR2 SYDVKM. CDR3 residues: CASNTPRGFNTYEQYF. The CDR3 DNA reads TGTGCCAGCAACACACCTCGGGGGTTCAATACCTACGAGCAGTACTTC. The whole variable domain, remainder taken from reference TRBV28 and TRBJ2-7, is DVKVTQSSRYLVKRTGEKVFLECVQDMDHENMFWYRQDPGLGLRLIYFSYDVKMKEKGDIPEGYSVSREKKERFSLILESASTNQTSMYLCASNTPRGFNTYEQYFGPGTRLTVT.

The chain is built from TRBV20-1 and TRBJ2-5; D uncertain. Germline V gene lookup returns CDR1 DFQATT and CDR2 SNEGSKA (reference sequence). V shed 4 bases and J shed 2 bases, with 5 bases lying between them. The CDR3 has 11 amino acids. The CDR3 loop reads CSAKMQETQYF. CDR3 sequence (DNA): TGCAGTGCTAAAATGCAAGAGACCCAGTACTTC.

This sequence joins TRBV29-1 and TRBJ2-5; a possible D gene is TRBD2 (5 bases). The CDR3 runs 13 residues. Looked up from germline, CDR1 is SQVTM and CDR2 is ANQGSEA. The V and J ends lost 4 bases and 7 bases respectively, with 16 bases between them. The CDR3 here is CSVVQALGGTQYF. The CDR3 nucleotides read TGCAGCGTTGTACAAGCCCTAGGAGGGACCCAGTACTTC.

The chain recombines TRBV30 with TRBJ1-5; no clear D. Germline assignment: CDR1 GTSNPN and CDR2 SVGIG (reference sequence). Trimming left V 3 bases short and J 0 bases short, with 12 bases between. This CDR3 has 15 residues. As DNA, the CDR3 is TGTGCCTGGAGCCTGCAGTCCTATAGCAATCAGCCCCAGCATTTT. Amino acids: CAWSLQSYSNQPQHF.

The chain carries TRBV28 and TRBJ1-4; 7 bases are a match to TRBD1. Trimming removed 6 bases from V and 0 bases from J; junction bases left unmatched: 4. Germline V gene data show CDR1 as MDHEN and CDR2 as SYDVKM. The CDR3 runs 15 residues. The CDR3 region is CASSPGQSTNEKLFF. In DNA form, the CDR3 reads TGTGCCAGCAGCCCGGGACAGTCAACTAATGAAAAACTGTTTTTT.

The chain joins TRBV15 to TRBJ2-1, with 7 nucleotides matching TRBD1. The CDR3 has 14 amino acids. The V and J ends lost 4 bases and 8 bases, in that order; junction bases with no gene match: 8. Germline loops: CDR1 LNHNV, CDR2 YYDKDF (reference sequence). The CDR3, as DNA: TGTGCCACCAGCAACGGACAGGTCAACGATGAGCAGTTCTTC. It translates to CATSNGQVNDEQFF.